The 19 T cell receptor beta chains below all came from one sample that was sequenced in a study of T cell responses to AZD1222 COVID-19 vaccine. Sequencing used immunoSEQ multiplex PCR; TCRdb keeps in-frame clones, though not all of them. The data contain 100,000 to 150,000 clones, approximately 85% of them singletons. The input for sequencing was peripheral blood, taken on day 0 of AZD1222 vaccination. The receptors here all came from an adult in good health.

V and J are TRBV5-4 and TRBJ1-2; no clear D. Germline V lookup: CDR1 SGHNT, CDR2 YYREEE (reference sequence). V was clipped by 4 bases and J by 5 bases, with 18 bases between them. CDR3 length equals 15 residues. In DNA, the CDR3 is TGTGCCAGCAGCCGCCCTGGCAGCTCCCTTTATGGCTACACCTTC. The encoded protein is CASSRPGSSLYGYTF.

CDR3 loop: CASSPQTSAVSYEQYF. For the CDR3, the DNA is TGTGCCAGCAGCCCCCAGACGTCTGCGGTCTCCTACGAGCAGTACTTC. The V and J genes are TRBV5-4 and TRBJ2-7; the D is unclear. The CDR3 is made up of 16 amino acids. V shed 4 bases and J shed 0 bases, with 17 bases lying between them. Per germline, CDR1 SGHNT and CDR2 YYREEE (reference sequence).

The J gene is TRBJ2-5, the V gene TRBV10-1, with no clear D. V lost 0 bases, J lost 2 bases, and 7 bases lay in between. Germline CDR1 and CDR2: WNHNN and SYGVQD (reference sequence). The CDR3 is 14 amino acids. CDR3 in amino acids: CASSESGKQETQYF. In DNA, the CDR3 is TGCGCCAGCAGTGAGTCGGGCAAGCAAGAGACCCAGTACTTC.

The rearrangement joins TRBV5-5 to TRBJ2-6, with TRBD1 matching over 7 bases. From germline, CDR1 is SGHKS and CDR2 YYEKEE (reference sequence). V shed 5 bases and J 0 bases; nucleotides not matched to a gene: 8. The CDR3 is 17 amino acids. CDR3 coding DNA: TGTGCCAGCAGTCCGTTGGGACAGAGCTCTGGGGCCAACGTCCTGACTTTC. It yields the protein CASSPLGQSSGANVLTF.

This clone was seen once. V is TRBV6-5 and J is TRBJ1-6; 8 nucleotides agree with TRBD1. Per the germline V gene, CDR1 is MNHEY and CDR2 is SVGAGI. The CDR3 is 16 residues long. V trimming: 4 bases; J trimming: 4 bases; junction bases outside the gene matches: 6. The CDR3 DNA follows: TGTGCCAGCAGTTTTAAACAGGGGGTGTATAATTCACCCCTCCACTTT. As protein: CASSFKQGVYNSPLHF.

The V and J genes are TRBV7-9 and TRBJ1-2, with TRBD1 matching over 8 bases. Germline values: CDR1 SEHNR, CDR2 FQNEAQ (reference sequence). There are 16 residues in the CDR3. Trimming took 3 bases from V and 0 from J; bases not matched to a gene: 6. In nucleotides, the CDR3 is TGTGCCAGCAGCTTCGACGGGACAGGAGCTAACTATGGCTACACCTTC. This sequence encodes CASSFDGTGANYGYTF.

The rearrangement joins TRBV4-3 to TRBJ2-7, with D hard to call. Germline lookup yields CDR1 LGHNA and CDR2 YSLEER. Trimming cost V 2 bases and J 1 base, with 12 bases left between them. The CDR3 loop spans 15 amino acids. The CDR3 reads CASSQQYANSYEQYF. CDR3 nucleotides: TGCGCCAGCAGCCAACAGTACGCCAATTCCTACGAGCAGTACTTC.

CDR3: CASSTLPDTQYF. The CDR3 DNA sequence: TGTGCCAGCAGTACCCTCCCAGATACGCAGTATTTT. V is TRBV6-6 and J is TRBJ2-3; no clear D gene. This CDR3 comprises 12 residues. Germline V CDR1 and CDR2: MNHNY, SVGAGI (reference sequence). V was cut by 5 bases and J by 4 bases, with 7 bases left in between.

This clone was detected only once. This chain links TRBV7-2 with TRBJ2-7; 8 bases map to TRBD2. CDR3 length: 14 amino acids. Germline CDR1 reads SGHTA; CDR2 reads FQGNSA. V was pared by 5 bases and J by 7 bases, with 10 bases of the junction left unmatched. For the CDR3, the DNA is TGTGCCAGCAGCACAGGACTAGCTACGAGTGAGCAGTACTTC. Its translation: CASSTGLATSEQYF.

The chain employs TRBV4-2 and TRBJ2-7; 10 bases fit TRBD2. Germline-derived CDR1 and CDR2 are LGHNA and YNFKEQ. Trimming cost V 2 bases and J 1 base; bases outside gene matches: 8. The length of the CDR3 is 17 residues. The CDR3 nucleotides are TGTGCCAGCAGCCAATGGAAAGGGACTAGCGCTTCCTACGAGCAGTACTTC. It is translated as CASSQWKGTSASYEQYF.

The V gene is TRBV6-1, the J gene TRBJ1-2; the D gene is possibly TRBD1 (6 bases). The CDR3 spans 14 residues. V was shortened by 0 bases and J by 7 bases, with 12 bases between the two germline ends. In germline, CDR1 is MNHNS, CDR2 SASEGT. DNA for the CDR3: TGTGCCAGCAGTGAAGCGACGGGGGCCGGTGGCTACACCTTC. Translating gives CASSEATGAGGYTF.

Points on this clone: One junction end does not reproduce the germline sequence, and a read error may be involved. The V gene is TRBV7-7, the J gene TRBJ2-7, with D maybe TRBD2 (5 bases). The CDR3 is 13 amino acids. The V gene's germline CDR1 is SSHAT and CDR2 FNYEAQ (reference sequence). The CDR3 coding sequence is TGTGCTAGCAGCTTAGGACTCCAATACGAGCAGTACTTC. Protein: CASSLGLQYEQYF.

The chain joins TRBV28 to TRBJ2-2; TRBD1 is a possible D gene (6 bases). The CDR3 runs 16 residues. Trimming removed 2 bases at V and 4 bases at J, with 14 bases between. CDR1 and CDR2 (germline): MDHEN, SYDVKM. The CDR3 here is CASSLETQGVTGELFF. DNA of the CDR3: TGTGCCAGCAGTTTAGAGACACAGGGCGTCACCGGGGAGCTGTTTTTT.

The rearrangement uses TRBV19 and TRBJ1-1; D is unresolved. With 9 bases removed from V and 1 base from J, the gap between germline ends came to 15 bases. CDR3 length: 14 amino acids. Looked up from germline, CDR1 is LNHDA and CDR2 is SQIVND (reference sequence). The DNA for the CDR3 is TGTGCCAGCACCCCAATGCGGGCGAACACTGAAGCTTTCTTT. As protein: CASTPMRANTEAFF.

The V call is TRBV7-9, the J call TRBJ2-7; D unresolved. This CDR3 region has 12 residues. The V end lost 5 bases, the J end lost 4 bases, and 9 bases lay between the germline ends. Germline CDR1 SEHNR, CDR2 FQNEAQ (reference sequence). CDR3 sequence (DNA): TGTGCCAGCAGCCTGACTCCGTACGAGCAGTACTTC. Translated, it gives CASSLTPYEQYF.

This clone was recorded only once. This chain joins TRBV19 and TRBJ2-5; 9 bases fit TRBD1. The J segment lost 1 base and the V segment lost 3 bases, leaving 3 bases of the junction unmatched. CDR3 length: 15 residues. Germline V gene sequence: CDR1 LNHDA, CDR2 SQIVND (reference sequence). CDR3 in DNA: TGTGCCAGTAGTATGGTGACAGGGGGCCAAGAGACCCAGTACTTC. Amino acid sequence: CASSMVTGGQETQYF.

The J gene is TRBJ2-1, the V gene TRBV5-4; D might be TRBD2 (5 bases). Trimming cost V 0 bases and J 10 bases, with 17 bases left between them. The length of the CDR3 is 15 residues. Germline V gene data show CDR1 as SGHNT and CDR2 as YYREEE (reference sequence). The CDR3 region is CASSLAGVGPREQFF. For the CDR3, the DNA is TGTGCCAGCAGCTTGGCCGGGGTTGGTCCCAGAGAGCAGTTCTTC.

This rearrangement joins TRBV6-2 or TRBV6-3 to TRBJ1-2; 8 positions match TRBD1. Trimming removed 5 bases from V and 6 bases from J; junction bases left unmatched: 11. In germline, CDR1 is MNHEY, CDR2 SVGEGT. CDR3 size: 15 residues. The CDR3: CASSDPQGAIDGYTF. The CDR3 nucleotides read TGTGCCAGCAGTGACCCCCAGGGGGCGATCGATGGCTACACCTTC.

The chain combines TRBV29-1 with TRBJ2-1; no firm D call. V was cut by 1 base and J by 5 bases, with 3 bases left in between. The CDR3 covers 11 residues. Germline V gives CDR1 SQVTM, CDR2 ANQGSEA. The CDR3 spells CSVEGDNEQFF. The CDR3 DNA is TGCAGCGTTGAAGGGGACAATGAGCAGTTCTTC.